What follows are 28 T cell receptor beta chains derived from one specimen sequenced in a study of somatic mutations in cytotoxic T cells in rheumatoid arthritis. TCRdb's copy holds only in-frame clones and misses some; the assay was immunoSEQ multiplex PCR. The sample shows about 9,000 clones, approximately 75% of them seen only once. Sequenced material: CD8+ T cells sorted from blood. The receptor source for this set is an adult with rheumatoid arthritis.

The chain links TRBV28 to TRBJ2-5; TRBD1 matches at 7 bases. J lost 5 bases, V lost 7 bases, and 10 bases had no gene match. CDR1 and CDR2 (germline): MDHEN, SYDVKM. CDR3 size: 14 residues. CDR3 loop: CASIPQGIGETQYF. DNA for the CDR3: TGTGCCAGCATCCCACAGGGGATTGGCGAGACCCAGTACTTC.

This chain uses TRBV28 with TRBJ1-1; D unresolved. The CDR3 sequence is 11 residues long. Deletions cut 1 base from V and 8 bases from J, with 5 bases between. Germline CDR1 and CDR2: MDHEN and SYDVKM. The CDR3 reads CASSLLGEAFF. The DNA for the CDR3 is TGTGCCAGCAGTTTATTAGGGGAAGCTTTCTTT.

This clone showed up just once. J is TRBJ1-4 and V is TRBV6-6, with D hard to call. CDR1 and CDR2 (germline): MNHNY, SVGAGI (reference sequence). This CDR3 has 14 amino acids. Deletions cut 0 bases from V and 8 bases from J, with 10 bases between. CDR3 amino acids: CASSYSRLEEKLFF. In DNA, the CDR3 is TGTGCCAGCAGTTACTCGAGGTTAGAGGAAAAACTGTTTTTT.

CDR3 bases: TGTGCCAGCTCACCGTATGGACGGGGGTCCTACGAGCAGTACGTC. Protein sequence: CASSPYGRGSYEQYV. The chain is built from TRBV18 and TRBJ2-7, with D possibly matching TRBD2 (6 bases). From germline, CDR1 is KGHSH and CDR2 LQKENI. V lost 3 bases, J lost 1 base, and 13 bases lay in between. The CDR3 loop spans 15 amino acids.

The V gene is TRBV28, the J gene TRBJ1-5; D is ambiguous. Looked up from germline, CDR1 is MDHEN and CDR2 is SYDVKM. This CDR3 contains 14 residues. The V and J ends lost 6 bases and 6 bases respectively, with 15 bases between them. The CDR3 loop reads CASREPLRGQPQHF. In nucleotides, the CDR3 is TGTGCCAGCAGGGAACCCTTGAGAGGTCAGCCCCAGCATTTT.

The chain joins TRBV18 to TRBJ2-1, with 9 bases fitting TRBD2. This CDR3 spans 16 amino acids. V trimming: 3 bases; J trimming: 3 bases; junction bases outside the gene matches: 6. Germline V gene sequence: CDR1 KGHSH, CDR2 LQKENI. CDR3 in amino acids: CASSPGGSGGYNEQFF. Here the CDR3 DNA reads TGTGCCAGCTCACCTGGGGGTAGCGGGGGCTACAATGAGCAGTTCTTC.

The chain recombines TRBV5-4 with TRBJ1-2, with 10 bases aligning to TRBD1. The CDR3 length is 15 residues. Germline V gene data show CDR1 as SGHNT and CDR2 as YYREEE (reference sequence). The CDR3 region has the DNA TGTGCAACCAACGGGGGGACAGGGGTAGCATATGGCTACACCTTC. It is translated as CATNGGTGVAYGYTF. The full variable domain, rest sourced from reference TRBV5-4 and TRBJ1-2, is ETGVTQSPTHLIKTRGQQVTLRCSSQSGHNTVSWYQQALGQGPQFIFQYYREEENGRGNFPPRFSGLQFPNYSSELNVNALELDDSALYLCATNGGTGVAYGYTFGSGTRLTVV.

This chain joins TRBV20-1 and TRBJ1-2; the D is unclear. Germline values: CDR1 DFQATT, CDR2 SNEGSKA (reference sequence). Trimming stripped 6 bases from V and 0 bases from J, with 5 bases between. This CDR3 has 11 residues. Here the CDR3 DNA reads TGCAGTGCCCCGACTAACTATGGCTACACCTTC. It is translated as CSAPTNYGYTF.

The CDR3 region is CASSQDQGRTAGEKLFF. Written as DNA, the CDR3 is TGTGCCAGCAGCCAAGACCAGGGAAGGACAGCGGGCGAAAAACTGTTTTTT. The chain links TRBV4-2 to TRBJ1-4; D perhaps matches TRBD1 (6 bases). With 0 bases removed from V and 8 bases from J, the gap between germline ends came to 19 bases. This CDR3 region has 17 residues. Germline-derived CDR1 and CDR2 are LGHNA and YNFKEQ.

This chain links TRBV7-3 with TRBJ1-1; unclear D gene. The germline V gene encodes CDR1 SGHTA and CDR2 FQGTGA. This CDR3 has 13 residues. The V gene lost 5 bases and the J gene lost 4 bases, with 11 bases spanning the gap. The CDR3 sequence is CASSQELLTEAFF. CDR3 nucleotides: TGTGCCAGCAGCCAAGAACTACTCACTGAAGCTTTCTTT.

This chain joins TRBV7-8 and TRBJ2-4, with 7 bases aligning to TRBD2. V trimming: 8 bases; J trimming: 3 bases; junction bases outside the gene matches: 10. Germline assignment: CDR1 SGHVS and CDR2 FQNEAQ. The CDR3 loop spans 15 amino acids. The CDR3 region has the DNA TGTGCCAGCGGGCGCGGGGGTTGGGACAAAAACATTCAGTACTTC. Translated, it gives CASGRGGWDKNIQYF. The whole variable domain, remainder taken from reference TRBV7-8 and TRBJ2-4, is GAGVSQSPRYKVAKRGQDVALRCDPISGHVSLFWYQQALGQGPEFLTYFQNEAQLDKSGLPSDRFFAERPEGSVSTLKIQRTQQEDSAVYLCASGRGGWDKNIQYFGAGTRLSVL.

This chain links TRBV9 with TRBJ2-3; D is unresolved. The CDR3 spans 12 residues. In germline, CDR1 is SGDLS, CDR2 YYNGEE. V lost 0 bases to trimming and J lost 5 bases, with 4 bases between them. The CDR3 protein is CASSVVLDTQYF. CDR3 sequence (DNA): TGTGCCAGCAGCGTAGTTCTAGATACGCAGTATTTT.

The chain is built from TRBV4-3 and TRBJ1-5, with D perhaps matching TRBD1 (5 bases). V was cut by 4 bases and J by 5 bases, with 9 bases left in between. Germline V gene lookup returns CDR1 LGHNA and CDR2 YSLEER. The CDR3 is made up of 13 amino acids. The DNA for the CDR3 is TGCGCCAGCAGCCCCAGAGGGGATCAGCCCCAGCATTTT. It specifies CASSPRGDQPQHF.

The rearrangement links TRBV7-9 to TRBJ2-5, with 7 bases lining up with TRBD1. V was pared by 3 bases and J by 3 bases, with 7 bases of the junction left unmatched. The CDR3 spans 15 residues. Per the germline V gene, CDR1 is SEHNR and CDR2 is FQNEAQ (reference sequence). Written as DNA, the CDR3 is TGTGCCAGCAGCTTCGGGACAGATCCGAAAGAGACCCAGTACTTC. Its translation is CASSFGTDPKETQYF.

This clone showed up just a few times. The chain employs TRBV28 and TRBJ2-7; TRBD2 matches at 8 bases. CDR3 length: 15 amino acids. Germline values: CDR1 MDHEN, CDR2 SYDVKM. The trim removed 5 bases at V and 6 bases at J, leaving 12 bases unmatched. In nucleotides, the CDR3 is TGTGCCAGCAGTCTACCGGGACTAGATTTGTCCGAGCAGTACTTC. Amino acids: CASSLPGLDLSEQYF.

The chain is built from TRBV28 and TRBJ2-3; 9 positions agree with TRBD2. The CDR3 sequence is 16 residues long. Trimming at V came to 5 bases and at J to 4 bases, leaving 10 bases not matched to a gene. Germline loops: CDR1 MDHEN, CDR2 SYDVKM. As DNA, the CDR3 is TGTGCCAGCAGTCCCTTTGCGGGGGGGATTTCAGATACGCAGTATTTT. It yields the protein CASSPFAGGISDTQYF.

By share of the sample, this clone is large (0.1 to 1%). The chain couples TRBV30 to TRBJ2-3; D gene uncertain. Germline V gene data show CDR1 as GTSNPN and CDR2 as SVGIG (reference sequence). The CDR3 length is 14 residues. Trimming took off 1 base at V and 5 bases at J, with 13 bases between the two ends. CDR3 DNA: TGTGCCTGGAGTGGCCTCCCCTTCGGAGATACGCAGTATTTT. This translates into CAWSGLPFGDTQYF.

V gene TRBV13 combines with J gene TRBJ1-5; no reliable D call. V was shortened by 4 bases and J by 2 bases, with 6 bases between the two germline ends. The CDR3 is made up of 13 amino acids. CDR1 and CDR2 (germline): PRHDT, FYEKMQ (reference sequence). The CDR3 loop reads CASSSGGNQPQHF. CDR3 bases: TGTGCCAGCAGCTCCGGGGGCAATCAGCCCCAGCATTTT.

The chain carries TRBV28 and TRBJ1-3; TRBD1 matches 10 bases. The V gene's germline CDR1 is MDHEN and CDR2 SYDVKM. The CDR3 spans 16 residues. V trimming: 5 bases; J trimming: 4 bases; junction bases outside the gene matches: 8. CDR3 bases: TGTGCCAGCAGTCCGGACAGGGGGGTATGGGGAAACACCATATATTTT. Translated, it gives CASSPDRGVWGNTIYF.

The CDR3 loop reads CASSGGALDTGELFF. The CDR3 DNA reads TGTGCCAGCAGCGGAGGGGCACTAGACACCGGGGAGCTGTTTTTT. The chain recombines TRBV9 with TRBJ2-2; D may match TRBD1 or TRBD2 (5 bases each). This CDR3 is built from 15 residues. CDR1 is SGDLS, CDR2 YYNGEE, per germline. The V and J ends lost 3 bases and 3 bases respectively, with 12 bases between them.

J is TRBJ2-3 and V is TRBV27; D call uncertain. V lost 1 base, J lost 6 bases, and 11 bases lay in between. Germline V gene lookup returns CDR1 MNHEY and CDR2 SMNVEV (reference sequence). The CDR3 loop spans 14 amino acids. CDR3 in DNA: TGTGCCAGCAGTTTATACTCCTTGGGGGATACGCAGTATTTT. Its protein product is CASSLYSLGDTQYF.

The chain recombines TRBV6-1 with TRBJ2-1; D gene uncertain. V shed 5 bases and J shed 9 bases, with 17 bases lying between them. Per germline, CDR1 MNHNS and CDR2 SASEGT. The CDR3 extends over 14 amino acids. Here the CDR3 DNA reads TGTGCCAGCAGTCTGAGACCCGTTCTAGGTGAGCAGTTCTTC. Translation: CASSLRPVLGEQFF.

V and J are TRBV7-9 and TRBJ2-2, with D unresolved. The ends were cut back, 2 bases at V and 2 bases at J, with 6 bases in the middle. The CDR3 is 14 residues long. Germline assignment: CDR1 SEHNR and CDR2 FQNEAQ (reference sequence). CDR3 residues: CASSLSINTGELFF. In DNA form, the CDR3 reads TGTGCCAGCAGCTTAAGCATTAACACCGGGGAGCTGTTTTTT.

This chain uses TRBV28 with TRBJ2-7; 9 positions agree with TRBD2. The ends lost 8 bases at V and 1 base at J; junction bases unmatched: 3. CDR1 and CDR2 (germline): MDHEN, SYDVKM. This CDR3 contains 13 residues. CDR3 nucleotide sequence: TGTGCCAGCTGGCGGGAGGGGTCCTACGAGCAGTACTTC. Translated: CASWREGSYEQYF. The complete variable domain, with remaining parts taken from reference TRBV28 and TRBJ2-7, reads DVKVTQSSRYLVKRTGEKVFLECVQDMDHENMFWYRQDPGLGLRLIYFSYDVKMKEKGDIPEGYSVSREKKERFSLILESASTNQTSMYLCASWREGSYEQYFGPGTRLTVT.

This chain connects TRBV9 to TRBJ2-1; the D gene could be TRBD1 or TRBD2 (5 bases each). Germline lookup yields CDR1 SGDLS and CDR2 YYNGEE. This CDR3 comprises 13 residues. The ends were cut back, 0 bases at V and 6 bases at J, with 7 bases in the middle. This chain's CDR3 is CASSVGGFNEQFF. The CDR3 nucleotides are TGTGCCAGCAGCGTAGGGGGGTTCAATGAGCAGTTCTTC.

The chain carries TRBV7-9 and TRBJ2-5; the D call may be TRBD1 or TRBD2 (6 bases each). Germline V gene sequence: CDR1 SEHNR, CDR2 FQNEAQ (reference sequence). V was shortened by 2 bases and J by 4 bases, with 14 bases between the two germline ends. This CDR3 has 15 residues. The CDR3 DNA is TGTGCCAGCAGCTTATCGGGGGCTGTTGGAGAGACCCAGTACTTC. This gives the protein CASSLSGAVGETQYF.

CDR3 region: CASSLALTVPSYNEQFF. The CDR3 DNA sequence: TGTGCCAGCAGCTTAGCCTTGACGGTACCCTCCTACAATGAGCAGTTCTTC. The V call is TRBV7-9, the J call TRBJ2-1; D call uncertain. This CDR3 has 17 amino acids. Trimming took 0 bases from V and 0 from J, leaving 12 bases between them. The germline V gene encodes CDR1 SEHNR and CDR2 FQNEAQ (reference sequence).

The rearrangement joins TRBV9 to TRBJ1-1; perhaps TRBD1 as D (5 bases). CDR1 and CDR2 (germline): SGDLS, YYNGEE. Trimming stripped 3 bases from V and 1 base from J, with 13 bases between. CDR3 size: 15 residues. In DNA, the CDR3 is TGTGCCAGCAGCGCAGGGAGCGGAGAGAACACTGAAGCTTTCTTT. Encoded protein: CASSAGSGENTEAFF.